Below, one TCR beta chain is given with its context. Antigen specificity is unknown. The sample is drawn from a study of cytomegalovirus exposure and HLA in healthy donors. Whole-study results and caveats: According to a later analysis, TCR clusters from the first cohort tended to co-occur in the approximately 130 validation repertoires.

Produced via immunoSEQ multiplex PCR; TCRdb's table is partial and in-frame only. Of roughly 330,000 clones listed, 87% are singletons. CDR1 is LNHDA and CDR2 is SQIVND in the germline V gene (reference sequence). The CDR3 spans 9 residues. The germline V and J ends were trimmed by 6 bases and 12 bases, with 8 bases remaining between them. V is TRBV19 and J is TRBJ1-1, with D unclear. This TCR derives from a woman aged 25 to 39 in good health and CMV-seropositive. Material for sequencing was PBMCs. CDR3 protein: CASSPVTFF. The CDR3 nucleotides read TGTGCCAGTAGCCCTGTTACTTTCTTT. The complete variable domain, with remaining parts taken from reference TRBV19 and TRBJ1-1, reads DGGITQSPKYLFRKEGQNVTLSCEQNLNHDAMYWYRQDPGQGLRLIYYSQIVNDFQKGDIAEGYSVSREKKESFPLTVTSAQKNPTAFYLCASSPVTFFGQGTRLTVV.